A single sample is the source of the 22 T cell receptor beta chains below, sequenced in a study of early T cells in non-severe SARS-CoV-2 infection. From the 5' RACE reads, TCRdb called clonotypes with MiXCR, one entry per CDR3 protein. The repertoire includes tens of thousands of distinct CDR3 sequences, about an eighth of them detected once, and over 1% sits in the top ten. Specimen: whole blood. The receptor set was obtained from an adult who was a healthcare worker with PCR-confirmed SARS-CoV-2 infection or an uninfected control (not recorded which).

Many counts were recorded for this clonotype. This chain uses TRBV11-2 with TRBJ2-1; D might be TRBD1 (7 bases). Germline CDR1 and CDR2: SGHAT and FQNNGV. This CDR3 has 15 amino acids. With 3 bases removed from V and 8 bases from J, the gap between germline ends came to 17 bases. CDR3 amino acids: CASSLGFRGADEQFF. CDR3 nucleotide sequence: TGTGCCAGCAGCTTGGGTTTCAGGGGGGCCGATGAGCAGTTCTTC.

This clonotype was detected ten times or more. The chain joins TRBV18 to TRBJ1-1, with TRBD1 matching over 7 bases. The V segment lost 4 bases and the J segment 2 bases; nucleotides outside the gene matches: 4. The V gene's germline CDR1 is KGHSH and CDR2 LQKENI. The CDR3 is 14 amino acids. This CDR3 reads CASSQGQINTEAFF. CDR3 nucleotides: TGTGCCAGCTCACAGGGACAGATCAACACTGAAGCTTTCTTT.

This clonotype was observed many times. The J gene is TRBJ2-1, the V gene TRBV30; possibly TRBD2 for D (5 bases). Germline V gene data show CDR1 as GTSNPN and CDR2 as SVGIG (reference sequence). Deletions cut 3 bases from V and 5 bases from J, with 8 bases between. The CDR3 consists of 12 residues. CDR3 bases: TGTGCCTGGAGCGGGGTGGACAATGAGCAGTTCTTC. Translated: CAWSGVDNEQFF.

V gene TRBV6-5 combines with J gene TRBJ1-1; D is unclear. In germline, CDR1 is MNHEY, CDR2 SVGAGI. Trimming removed 0 bases from V and 1 base from J, with 12 bases in between. The CDR3 consists of 16 residues. DNA of the CDR3: TGTGCCAGCAGTTACTCCCCCGCCCCTTCGAACACTGAAGCTTTCTTT. Its protein is CASSYSPAPSNTEAFF.

The J gene is TRBJ2-3, the V gene TRBV7-2; a possible D gene is TRBD1 (6 bases). Germline-derived CDR1 and CDR2 are SGHTA and FQGNSA. The length of the CDR3 is 13 residues. V was clipped by 6 bases and J by 4 bases, with 11 bases between them. CDR3 amino acids: CASRFTGPDTQYF. DNA of the CDR3: TGTGCCAGCAGATTCACAGGGCCAGATACGCAGTATTTT.

A few counts support this clonotype. The CDR3 sequence is CSVVLAQQVTDTQYF. In DNA, the CDR3 is TGCAGCGTTGTCTTAGCTCAGCAAGTCACAGATACGCAGTATTTT. This chain uses TRBV29-1 with TRBJ2-3; no clear D gene. Per the germline V gene, CDR1 is SQVTM and CDR2 is ANQGSEA. The germline V and J ends were trimmed by 4 bases and 2 bases, with 16 bases remaining between them. The CDR3 totals 15 residues.

This clonotype was picked up many times. This sequence joins TRBV6-6 and TRBJ1-3; D remains ambiguous. Germline lookup yields CDR1 MNHNY and CDR2 SVGAGI (reference sequence). With 2 bases removed from V and 0 bases from J, the gap between germline ends came to 11 bases. There are 16 residues in the CDR3. CDR3 nucleotides: TGTGCCAGCAGTTACGCGGACCTCCGCTCTGGAAACACCATATATTTT. Its protein product is CASSYADLRSGNTIYF.

This clonotype was observed at least ten times. This rearrangement joins TRBV29-1 to TRBJ2-3, with 7 bases fitting TRBD2. The ends lost 2 bases at V and 6 bases at J; junction bases unmatched: 11. Germline lookup yields CDR1 SQVTM and CDR2 ANQGSEA. The CDR3 has 15 residues. For the CDR3, the DNA is TGCAGCGTTGAAATCGGTAGAGCGGGATCGGATACGCAGTATTTT. Translating gives CSVEIGRAGSDTQYF.

In its sample, this clonotype was seen many times. The chain carries TRBV28 and TRBJ1-1; D is uncertain. CDR3 size: 13 residues. The V and J ends lost 5 bases and 3 bases respectively, with 10 bases between them. Germline assignment: CDR1 MDHEN and CDR2 SYDVKM. The CDR3 loop is CASSPPRDTEAFF. The CDR3 region has the DNA TGTGCCAGCAGTCCCCCCCGGGACACTGAAGCTTTCTTT. The full variable domain, in which reference TRBV28 and TRBJ1-1 provide the parts outside the CDR3, is DVKVTQSSRYLVKRTGEKVFLECVQDMDHENMFWYRQDPGLGLRLIYFSYDVKMKEKGDIPEGYSVSREKKERFSLILESASTNQTSMYLCASSPPRDTEAFFGQGTRLTVV.

This clonotype has a count of ten or more. The V gene is TRBV5-1, the J gene TRBJ2-2; 7 positions match TRBD2. The CDR3 length is 16 residues. Germline V CDR1 and CDR2: SGHRS, YFSETQ. V shed 3 bases, J shed 0 bases, and the junction held 5 bases outside the gene matches. CDR3 sequence: CASSSSSGTNTGELFF. DNA of the CDR3: TGCGCCAGCAGCTCCTCTAGCGGAACGAACACCGGGGAGCTGTTTTTT.

This clonotype was recorded many times. V usage is TRBV11-2 and J usage is TRBJ2-7, with D perhaps given as TRBD1 or TRBD2 (6 bases each). Germline V gene sequence: CDR1 SGHAT, CDR2 FQNNGV. The length of the CDR3 is 16 residues. Trimming removed 5 bases from V and 0 bases from J, with 17 bases in between. CDR3 in amino acids: CASSRSGDTSSYEQYF. In DNA, the CDR3 is TGTGCCAGCAGCCGCTCGGGGGACACGAGCTCCTACGAGCAGTACTTC.

The chain links TRBV6-6 to TRBJ2-5; a possible D gene is TRBD1 (5 bases). Germline V CDR1 and CDR2: MNHNY, SVGAGI (reference sequence). CDR3 length: 12 amino acids. The V and J ends lost 10 bases and 1 base respectively, with 10 bases between them. This chain's CDR3 is CATRQSQETQYF. The CDR3 bases are TGTGCCACCAGACAGTCCCAAGAGACCCAGTACTTC.

The chain recombines TRBV28 with TRBJ2-1; D remains unclear. Per germline, CDR1 MDHEN and CDR2 SYDVKM. The length of the CDR3 is 14 residues. The germline V and J ends were trimmed by 5 bases and 2 bases, with 10 bases remaining between them. Here the CDR3 DNA reads TGTGCCAGCAGTGGGTTGGGGACCTACAATGAGCAGTTCTTC. It yields the protein CASSGLGTYNEQFF.

This clonotype showed up many times. The V and J genes are TRBV3-1 and TRBJ1-2; TRBD1 matches 10 bases. V lost 1 base to trimming and J lost 2 bases; unmatched junction nucleotides: 4. The CDR3 has 16 amino acids. Germline CDR1 reads LGHDT; CDR2 reads YNNKEL (reference sequence). The CDR3 spells CASSQAGTGANYGYTF. CDR3 nucleotide sequence: TGTGCCAGCAGCCAAGCAGGGACAGGGGCCAACTATGGCTACACCTTC.

Many counts were recorded for this clonotype. The chain is built from TRBV6-6 and TRBJ1-4; no clear D. Trimming shortened V by 6 bases and J by 4 bases, and 15 bases separated the two germline ends. Germline CDR1 and CDR2: MNHNY and SVGAGI (reference sequence). CDR3 length: 15 residues. For the CDR3, the DNA is TGTGCCAGCAGCCGTATTATGGACGATAATGAAAAACTGTTTTTT. Translated: CASSRIMDDNEKLFF.

This clonotype was found many times. J is TRBJ1-4 and V is TRBV25-1, with TRBD1 matching over 12 bases. The CDR3 spans 17 residues. The V and J ends lost 7 bases and 8 bases, in that order; junction bases with no gene match: 14. Germline V lookup: CDR1 MGHDK, CDR2 SYGVNS. The chain's CDR3 is CASTRGQGADLEEKLFF. Written as DNA, the CDR3 is TGTGCCAGCACCAGGGGACAGGGGGCCGATTTGGAAGAAAAACTGTTTTTT. The entire variable domain, with the rest obtained from reference TRBV25-1 and TRBJ1-4, is as follows: EADIYQTPRYLVIGTGKKITLECSQTMGHDKMYWYQQDPGMELHLIHYSYGVNSTEKGDLSSESTVSRIRTEHFPLTLESARPSHTSQYLCASTRGQGADLEEKLFFGSGTQLSVL.

This clonotype was seen repeatedly, ten times or more. The CDR3 DNA follows: TGTGCCAGCAGCGGGGAGTACGAAGCTTTCTTT. Encoded protein: CASSGEYEAFF. The rearrangement links TRBV7-9 to TRBJ1-1; D uncertain. Germline V gives CDR1 SEHNR, CDR2 FQNEAQ (reference sequence). V shed 5 bases and J shed 8 bases, with 9 bases lying between them. The CDR3 has 11 amino acids.

This clonotype was seen at least ten times. The chain links TRBV12-3 or TRBV12-4 to TRBJ2-4; weak D call: TRBD2 (6 bases). Trimming pared 3 bases from V and 10 bases from J, leaving 13 bases between. This CDR3 is built from 13 residues. The CDR3 here is CASSFGGLSIQYF. The CDR3 DNA sequence: TGTGCCAGCAGTTTCGGAGGGTTGTCGATTCAGTACTTC.

This clonotype was seen ten or more times. The gene calls are TRBV28 and TRBJ1-5; the D is unclear. Per the germline V gene, CDR1 is MDHEN and CDR2 is SYDVKM. The CDR3 runs to 14 residues. Deletions cut 5 bases from V and 0 bases from J, with 8 bases between. The CDR3 bases are TGTGCCAGCAGTCGCGAGAATAGCAATCAGCCCCAGCATTTT. Translation gives CASSRENSNQPQHF.

This clonotype occurred many times. This chain connects TRBV20-1 to TRBJ2-7, with D unclear. The CDR3 has 14 amino acids. CDR1 and CDR2 from the germline V gene are DFQATT and SNEGSKA (reference sequence). The V and J ends lost 0 bases and 0 bases respectively, with 9 bases between them. Here the CDR3 DNA reads TGCAGTGCTAGAGACACCGGGCCCTCCTACGAGCAGTACTTC. It specifies CSARDTGPSYEQYF.

This clonotype was detected ten times or more. The genes are TRBV6-2 or TRBV6-3 and TRBJ1-1, with D unresolved. The CDR3 length is 14 residues. V was trimmed by 6 bases and J by 0 bases, leaving 11 bases between them. The germline CDR1 and CDR2 sequences are MNHEY and SVGEGT. CDR3 amino acids: CASSQTNMNTEAFF. CDR3 DNA: TGTGCCAGCAGCCAGACAAACATGAACACTGAAGCTTTCTTT.

This clonotype was picked up many times. The chain has TRBV5-6 and TRBJ2-7; TRBD2 agrees at 8 bases. Germline CDR1 SGHDT, CDR2 YYEEEE. The V and J ends lost 0 bases and 2 bases, in that order; junction bases with no gene match: 7. This CDR3 comprises 16 residues. CDR3 loop: CASSLDPGGSPYEQYF. CDR3 coding DNA: TGTGCCAGCAGCTTGGACCCGGGGGGGAGCCCCTACGAGCAGTACTTC.